These 9 T cell receptor beta chains were all obtained from the same sample, sequenced in a study of T cell responses to AZD1222 COVID-19 vaccine. Here immunoSEQ multiplex PCR was the method, and the copy in TCRdb shows in-frame clones only, minus some. The sample yields about 140,000 clones, approximately 90% seen once. The specimen was peripheral blood, collected on day 0 of AZD1222 vaccination. Every receptor here comes from an adult in good health.

The chain combines TRBV6-5 with TRBJ2-3; TRBD1 is a possible D gene (5 bases). CDR1 is MNHEY and CDR2 is SVGAGI in the germline V gene. There are 14 residues in the CDR3. The germline V and J ends were trimmed by 5 bases and 10 bases, with 19 bases remaining between them. CDR3 bases: TGTGCCAGCAGTACCCCCGGGCAGGGCCGGGCGCAGTATTTT. This codes for CASSTPGQGRAQYF.

The chain recombines TRBV4-3 with TRBJ1-3, with 8 bases that match TRBD1. The CDR3 totals 16 residues. In germline, CDR1 is LGHNA, CDR2 YSLEER. V dropped 0 bases and J dropped 4; count of bases not matched to a gene: 5. The CDR3 sequence: CASSQDMWTGGNTIYF. CDR3 coding DNA: TGCGCCAGCAGCCAAGATATGTGGACAGGGGGAAACACCATATATTTT.

This chain joins TRBV7-9 and TRBJ2-7; TRBD1 matches at 10 bases. CDR1 SEHNR and CDR2 FQNEAQ come from the germline V gene (reference sequence). The trim removed 5 bases at V and 2 bases at J, leaving 3 bases unmatched. CDR3 length: 14 amino acids. CDR3 region: CASSRTGGAYEQYF. CDR3 DNA sequence: TGTGCCAGCAGCAGGACAGGGGGGGCCTACGAGCAGTACTTC.

The rearrangement joins TRBV29-1 to TRBJ2-1; D tentatively reads TRBD1 or TRBD2 (6 bases each). Per the germline V gene, CDR1 is SQVTM and CDR2 is ANQGSEA. This CDR3 has 12 amino acids. Trimming left V 6 bases short and J 8 bases short, with 14 bases between. This CDR3 reads CSVPWGAHEQFF. In DNA, the CDR3 is TGCAGCGTCCCGTGGGGGGCGCATGAGCAGTTCTTC.

This chain uses TRBV29-1 with TRBJ1-1, with D unresolved. Germline loops: CDR1 SQVTM, CDR2 ANQGSEA. The CDR3 is 13 amino acids. V lost 5 bases, J lost 0 bases, and 10 bases lay in between. The CDR3 DNA sequence: TGCAGCGTTACGAGTGGGGTGAACACTGAAGCTTTCTTT. Its translation is CSVTSGVNTEAFF.

This chain connects TRBV2 to TRBJ2-7; D is perhaps TRBD2 (6 bases). V gave up 7 bases and J gave up 2 bases, with 9 bases separating them. The CDR3 spans 12 residues. Germline V gives CDR1 SNHLY, CDR2 FYNNEI. The CDR3 sequence: CASTGVTYEQYF. As DNA, the CDR3 is TGTGCCAGCACGGGGGTTACCTACGAGCAGTACTTC.

This CDR3 is CASSAHRGQGTGELFF. The CDR3 nucleotides read TGTGCCAGCAGCGCACACAGGGGGCAGGGCACCGGGGAGCTGTTTTTT. V gene TRBV11-2 combines with J gene TRBJ2-2; 9 positions match TRBD1. The ends lost 5 bases at V and 4 bases at J; junction bases unmatched: 8. Germline V gene sequence: CDR1 SGHAT, CDR2 FQNNGV. The CDR3 covers 16 residues.

V usage is TRBV19 and J usage is TRBJ2-7, with D unresolved. The CDR3 consists of 12 residues. With 4 bases removed from V and 1 base from J, the gap between germline ends came to 5 bases. Germline values: CDR1 LNHDA, CDR2 SQIVND (reference sequence). Here the CDR3 DNA reads TGTGCCAGTAGTAGCCAGTCCTACGAGCAGTACTTC. Its protein product is CASSSQSYEQYF.

This clone rates as medium-sized (0.01 to 0.1%). The rearrangement joins TRBV28 to TRBJ1-5; tentative D call: TRBD1 (6 bases). The germline CDR1 and CDR2 sequences are MDHEN and SYDVKM. The CDR3 loop spans 17 amino acids. V gave up 6 bases and J gave up 6 bases, with 24 bases separating them. CDR3 loop: CASSLQAGARGSQPQHF. The CDR3 DNA reads as TGTGCCAGCAGCCTCCAGGCGGGGGCGCGCGGAAGTCAGCCCCAGCATTTT.